This T cell receptor (beta chain) stems from a study of cytomegalovirus exposure and HLA in healthy donors. The V gene lost 0 bases and the J gene lost 2 bases, with 16 bases spanning the gap. This CDR3 has 17 residues. Germline V gene data show CDR1 as SGHKS and CDR2 as YYEKEE (reference sequence). The PCR was carried out with 60 Vbeta primers and 13 Jbeta primers. Here immunoSEQ multiplex PCR was the method, and the copy in TCRdb shows in-frame clones only, minus some. The sample holds 100,000 to 120,000 clones, under 80% seen once. This receptor was taken from a woman in her 40s in good health and CMV-seropositive. Sequenced: PBMCs. The rearrangement joins TRBV5-5 to TRBJ2-3, with a possible D match to TRBD1 (5 bases). The CDR3 region has the DNA TGTGCCAGCAGCTTGGGAATGTTCCAGGGAATCACAGATACGCAGTATTTT. Translating it yields CASSLGMFQGITDTQYF.